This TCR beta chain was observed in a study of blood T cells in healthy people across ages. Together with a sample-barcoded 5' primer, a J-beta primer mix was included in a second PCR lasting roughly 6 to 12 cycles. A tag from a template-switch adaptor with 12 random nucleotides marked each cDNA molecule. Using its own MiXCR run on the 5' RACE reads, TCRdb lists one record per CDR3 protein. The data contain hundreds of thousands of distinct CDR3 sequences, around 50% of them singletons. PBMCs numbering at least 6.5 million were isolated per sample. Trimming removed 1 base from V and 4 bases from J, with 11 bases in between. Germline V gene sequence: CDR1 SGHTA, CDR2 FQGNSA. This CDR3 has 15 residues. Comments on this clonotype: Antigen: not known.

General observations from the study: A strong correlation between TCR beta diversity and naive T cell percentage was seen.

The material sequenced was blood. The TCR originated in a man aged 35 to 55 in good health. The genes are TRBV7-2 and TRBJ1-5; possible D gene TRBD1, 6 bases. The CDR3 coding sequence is TGTGCCAGCAGCTTAGATTACAGGGTGAATCAGCCCCAGCATTTT. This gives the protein CASSLDYRVNQPQHF.